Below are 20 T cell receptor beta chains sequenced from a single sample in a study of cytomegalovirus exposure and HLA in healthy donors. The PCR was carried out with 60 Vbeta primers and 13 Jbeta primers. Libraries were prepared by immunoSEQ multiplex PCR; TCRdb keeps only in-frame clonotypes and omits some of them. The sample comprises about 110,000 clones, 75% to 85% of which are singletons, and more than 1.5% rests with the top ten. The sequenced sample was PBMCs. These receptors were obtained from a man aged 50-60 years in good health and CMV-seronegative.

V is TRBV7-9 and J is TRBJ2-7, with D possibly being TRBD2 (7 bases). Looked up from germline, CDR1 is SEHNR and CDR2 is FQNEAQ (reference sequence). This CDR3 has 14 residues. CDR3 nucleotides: TGTTCCGGTGGGGGGGACAATCAACCCTACGAGCAGTACTTC. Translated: CSGGGDNQPYEQYF.

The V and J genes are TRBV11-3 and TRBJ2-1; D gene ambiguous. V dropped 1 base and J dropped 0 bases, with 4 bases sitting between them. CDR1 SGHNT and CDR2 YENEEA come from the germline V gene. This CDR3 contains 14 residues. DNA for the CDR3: TGTGCCAGCAGCTTAGCTAGCTCCTACAATGAGCAGTTCTTC. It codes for CASSLASSYNEQFF. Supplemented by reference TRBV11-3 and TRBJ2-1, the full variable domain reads EAGVVQSPRYKIIEKKQPVAFWCNPISGHNTLYWYLQNLGQGPELLIRYENEEAVDDSQLPKDRFSAERLKGVDSTLKIQPAELGDSAVYLCASSLASSYNEQFFGPGTRLTVL.

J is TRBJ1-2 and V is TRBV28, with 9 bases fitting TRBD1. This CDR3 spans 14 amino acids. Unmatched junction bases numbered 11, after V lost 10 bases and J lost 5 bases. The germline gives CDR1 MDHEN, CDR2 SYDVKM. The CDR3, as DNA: TGTGCCACCCCTACCGGGACAGGGATATATGGCTACACCTTC. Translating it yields CATPTGTGIYGYTF.

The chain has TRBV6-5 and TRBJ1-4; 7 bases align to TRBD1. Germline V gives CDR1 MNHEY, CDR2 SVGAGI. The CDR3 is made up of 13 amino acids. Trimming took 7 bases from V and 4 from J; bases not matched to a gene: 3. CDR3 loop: CASMNRGNEKLFF. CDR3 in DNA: TGTGCCAGCATGAACAGGGGTAATGAAAAACTGTTTTTT.

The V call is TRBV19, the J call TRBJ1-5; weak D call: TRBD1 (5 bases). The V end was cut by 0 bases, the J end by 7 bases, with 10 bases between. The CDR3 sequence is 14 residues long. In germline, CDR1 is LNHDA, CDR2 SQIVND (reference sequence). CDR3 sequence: CASSIDREEQPQHF. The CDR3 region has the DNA TGTGCCAGTAGTATAGACAGGGAGGAACAGCCCCAGCATTTT.

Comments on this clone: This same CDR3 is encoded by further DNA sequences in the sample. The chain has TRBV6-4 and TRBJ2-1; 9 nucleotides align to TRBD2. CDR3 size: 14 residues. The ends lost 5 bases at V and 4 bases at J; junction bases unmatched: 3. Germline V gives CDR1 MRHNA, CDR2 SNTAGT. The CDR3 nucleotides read TGTGCCAGCAGTCTTAGCGGGGGTTACAATGAGCAGTTCTTC. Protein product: CASSLSGGYNEQFF.

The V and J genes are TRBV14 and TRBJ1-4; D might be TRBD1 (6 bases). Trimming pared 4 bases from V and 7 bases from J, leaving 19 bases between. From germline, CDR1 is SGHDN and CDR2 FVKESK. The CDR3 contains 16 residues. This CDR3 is CASSPLEHRASEKLFF. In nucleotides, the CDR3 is TGTGCCAGCAGCCCTTTGGAGCACAGGGCAAGTGAAAAACTGTTTTTT. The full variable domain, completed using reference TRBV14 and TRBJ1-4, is EAGVTQFPSHSVIEKGQTVTLRCDPISGHDNLYWYRRVMGKEIKFLLHFVKESKQDESGMPNNRFLAERTGGTYSTLKVQPAELEDSGVYFCASSPLEHRASEKLFFGSGTQLSVL.

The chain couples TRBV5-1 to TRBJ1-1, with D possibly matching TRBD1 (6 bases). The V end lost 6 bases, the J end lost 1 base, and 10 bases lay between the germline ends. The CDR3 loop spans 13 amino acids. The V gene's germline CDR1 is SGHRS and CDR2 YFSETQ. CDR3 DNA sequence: TGCGCCAGCAACACAGGGAGGAACACTGAAGCTTTCTTT. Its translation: CASNTGRNTEAFF.

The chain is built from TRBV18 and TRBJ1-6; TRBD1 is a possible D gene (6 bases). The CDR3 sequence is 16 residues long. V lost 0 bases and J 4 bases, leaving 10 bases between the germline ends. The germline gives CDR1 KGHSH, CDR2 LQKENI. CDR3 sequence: CASSPPTGTYNSPLHF. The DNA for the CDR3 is TGTGCCAGCTCACCACCGACCGGGACATATAATTCACCCCTCCACTTT.

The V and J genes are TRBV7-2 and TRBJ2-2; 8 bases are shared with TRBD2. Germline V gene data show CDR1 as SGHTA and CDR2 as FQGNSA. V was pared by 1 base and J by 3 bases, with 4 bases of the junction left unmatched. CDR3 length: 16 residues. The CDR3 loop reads CASSLVGGADTGELFF. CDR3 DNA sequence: TGTGCCAGCAGCTTAGTCGGGGGGGCCGACACCGGGGAGCTGTTTTTT.

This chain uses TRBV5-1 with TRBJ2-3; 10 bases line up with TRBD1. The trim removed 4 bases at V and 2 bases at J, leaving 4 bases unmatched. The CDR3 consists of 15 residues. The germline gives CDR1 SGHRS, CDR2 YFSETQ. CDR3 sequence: CASSPGQGFTDTQYF. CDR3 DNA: TGCGCCAGCAGCCCGGGACAGGGGTTCACAGATACGCAGTATTTT. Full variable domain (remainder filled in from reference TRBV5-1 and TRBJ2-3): KAGVTQTPRYLIKTRGQQVTLSCSPISGHRSVSWYQQTPGQGLQFLFEYFSETQRNKGNFPGRFSGRQFSNSRSEMNVSTLELGDSALYLCASSPGQGFTDTQYFGPGTRLTVL.

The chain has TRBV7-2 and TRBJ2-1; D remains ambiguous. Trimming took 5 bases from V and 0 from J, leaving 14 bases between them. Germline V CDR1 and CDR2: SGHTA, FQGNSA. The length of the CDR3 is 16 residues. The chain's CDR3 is CASSPVGAASYNEQFF. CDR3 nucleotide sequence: TGTGCCAGCAGCCCGGTAGGCGCGGCCTCCTACAATGAGCAGTTCTTC.

In nucleotides, the CDR3 is TGTGCCAGCAGCCTCAGGGGCGGGGGCACGCAGTATTTT. It translates to CASSLRGGGTQYF. The chain employs TRBV5-8 and TRBJ2-3; D possibly corresponds to TRBD2 (7 bases). The CDR3 loop spans 13 amino acids. Germline CDR1 reads SGHTS; CDR2 reads YDEGEE. With 4 bases removed from V and 9 bases from J, the gap between germline ends came to 15 bases.

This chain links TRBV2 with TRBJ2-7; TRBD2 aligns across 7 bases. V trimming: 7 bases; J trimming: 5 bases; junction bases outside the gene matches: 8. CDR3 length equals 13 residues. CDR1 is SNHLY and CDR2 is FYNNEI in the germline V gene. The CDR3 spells CASTTRLANEQYV. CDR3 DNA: TGTGCCAGCACTACCAGACTAGCCAACGAGCAGTACGTC.

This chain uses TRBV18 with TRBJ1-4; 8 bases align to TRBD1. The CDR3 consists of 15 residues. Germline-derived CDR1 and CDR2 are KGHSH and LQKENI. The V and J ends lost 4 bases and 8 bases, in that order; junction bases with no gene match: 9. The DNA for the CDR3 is TGTGCCAGCTCACTGGGACAGGCCCGTGGGGAAAAACTGTTTTTT. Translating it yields CASSLGQARGEKLFF.

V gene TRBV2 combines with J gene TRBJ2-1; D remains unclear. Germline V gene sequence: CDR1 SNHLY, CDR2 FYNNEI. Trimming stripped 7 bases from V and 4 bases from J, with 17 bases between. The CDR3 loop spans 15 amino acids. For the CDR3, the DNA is TGTGCCAGCATTCCTGGGCAGGTCCCTTACAATGAGCAGTTCTTC. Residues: CASIPGQVPYNEQFF.

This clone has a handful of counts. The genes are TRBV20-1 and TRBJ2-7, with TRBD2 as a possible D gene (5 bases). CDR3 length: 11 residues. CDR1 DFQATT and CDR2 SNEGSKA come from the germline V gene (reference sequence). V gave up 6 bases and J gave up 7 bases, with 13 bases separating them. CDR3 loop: CSARTAWEQYF. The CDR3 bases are TGCAGTGCGAGGACTGCCTGGGAGCAGTACTTC.

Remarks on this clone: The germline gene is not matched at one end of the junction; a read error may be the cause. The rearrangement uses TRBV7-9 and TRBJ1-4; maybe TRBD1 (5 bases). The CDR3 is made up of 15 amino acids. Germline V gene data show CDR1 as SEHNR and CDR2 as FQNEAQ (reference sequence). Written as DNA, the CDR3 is TGTTCCAGCAGCTCTTGGAGGGGATCTGGTGAAAAACTGTTTTTT. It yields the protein CSSSSWRGSGEKLFF.

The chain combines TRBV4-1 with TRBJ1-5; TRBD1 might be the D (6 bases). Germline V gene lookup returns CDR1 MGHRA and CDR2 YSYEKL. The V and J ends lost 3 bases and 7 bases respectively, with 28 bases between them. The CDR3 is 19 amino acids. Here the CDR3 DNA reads TGCGCCAGCAGCCATTCGGCGGGGGGCCCGACTTTAAAGGGGCAGCCCCAGCATTTT. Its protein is CASSHSAGGPTLKGQPQHF.

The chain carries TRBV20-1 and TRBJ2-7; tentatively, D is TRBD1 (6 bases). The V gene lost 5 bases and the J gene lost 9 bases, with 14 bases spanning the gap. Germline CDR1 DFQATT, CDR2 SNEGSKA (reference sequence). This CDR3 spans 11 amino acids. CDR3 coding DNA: TGCAGTGCTGTTACAGGGATTTGGCAGTACGTC. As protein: CSAVTGIWQYV.